This is a list of T cell receptor beta chains from one sample in a study of spatial heterogeneity in lung cancer. Each CDR3 protein gets one entry after TCRdb re-called the 5' RACE reads with MiXCR. The sample records over 95,000 distinct CDR3 sequences, 10% to 14% being singletons. The sample consisted of PBMCs, taken at follow-up. The receptors were gathered from a female donor with early-stage non-small cell lung cancer. Both conserved end residues are part of each CDR3. A D gene is named only where the DNA matches it firmly. Size is omitted from some rows. Given values are once, few, many or a class for expanded clones.

size	V	J	D	CDR3	DNA
NA	TRBV7-7	TRBJ2-2	NA	CASSLSWTGELFF	TGTGCTAGCAGCTTATCATGGACCGGGGAGCTGTTTTTT
NA	TRBV6-6	TRBJ1-3	NA	CASSNMEDTIYF	TGTGCCAGCAGTAACATGGAAGACACCATATATTTT
few	TRBV5-8	TRBJ2-3	TRBD2	CASSLIAGYTDTQYF	TGTGCCAGCAGCTTGATAGCGGGATACACAGATACGCAGTATTTT
many	TRBV6-5	TRBJ1-1	NA	CASSHDRTEAFF	TGTGCCAGCAGTCACGACCGCACTGAAGCTTTCTTT
many	TRBV5-5	TRBJ1-1	NA	CASSLVAGSTEAFF	TGTGCCAGCAGCTTGGTGGCAGGGAGTACTGAAGCTTTCTTT
many	TRBV4-3	TRBJ2-3	TRBD2	CASSQGGLAMTDTQYF	TGCGCCAGCAGCCAAGGAGGACTAGCAATGACAGATACGCAGTATTTT
NA	TRBV20-1	TRBJ2-1	TRBD2	CSASGTSFDNEQFF	TGCAGTGCCTCCGGGACTAGTTTCGACAATGAGCAGTTCTTC
NA	TRBV28	TRBJ1-5	NA	CASSYSANQPQHF	TGTGCCAGCAGTTACAGCGCCAATCAGCCCCAGCATTTT
many	TRBV6-2/TRBV6-3	TRBJ2-1	TRBD2	CASRERESYNEQFF	TGTGCCAGCAGAGAGCGGGAGAGCTACAATGAGCAGTTCTTC
NA	TRBV12-3/TRBV12-4	TRBJ2-6	NA	CASSRQYTYSGANVLTF	TGTGCCAGCAGTCGACAGTACACTTACTCTGGGGCCAACGTCCTGACTTTC
few	TRBV7-4	TRBJ2-1	NA	CASSLTRGSSYNEQFF	TGTGCCAGCAGCTTAACGAGAGGGAGTTCCTACAATGAGCAGTTCTTC
few	TRBV6-1	TRBJ2-5	TRBD2	CASSATSKETQYF	TGTGCCAGCAGTGCGACTAGCAAGGAGACCCAGTACTTC
NA	TRBV29-1	TRBJ2-5	TRBD1	CSGGQVKETQYF	TGCAGCGGGGGACAGGTAAAAGAGACCCAGTACTTC
NA	TRBV12-3/TRBV12-4	TRBJ2-5	TRBD2	CASSPSGSETQYF	TGTGCCAGCAGCCCTAGCGGGAGTGAGACCCAGTACTTC
many	TRBV29-1	TRBJ2-3	NA	CRKIRQSAPGTDTQYF	TGCAGGAAAATTAGACAGTCCGCTCCAGGCACAGATACGCAGTATTTT
few	TRBV28	TRBJ2-3	NA	CASSPPRVGSKTDTQYF	TGTGCCAGCAGTCCCCCGAGGGTCGGGAGTAAAACAGATACGCAGTATTTT
few	TRBV20-1	TRBJ2-1	TRBD2	CSAPNSGRKYNEQFF	TGCAGTGCTCCAAATAGCGGGAGGAAGTACAATGAGCAGTTCTTC
few	TRBV5-4	TRBJ1-2	NA	CASSPATRALYGYTF	TGTGCCAGCAGCCCAGCTACTAGGGCCCTCTATGGCTACACCTTC
NA	TRBV7-2	TRBJ1-1	NA	CASSLAGTSKAFF	TGTGCCAGCAGCTTAGCCGGGACAAGTAAAGCTTTCTTT
NA	TRBV7-2	TRBJ2-5	NA	CASSSPTSPETQYF	TGTGCCAGCAGCTCCCCCACTAGCCCGGAGACCCAGTACTTC
many	TRBV5-1	TRBJ1-2	NA	CASSPGSYYGYTF	TGCGCCAGCAGCCCTGGCAGTTACTATGGCTACACCTTC
NA	TRBV3-1	TRBJ2-7	NA	CASSLGATCEQYF	TGTGCCAGCAGCCTCGGGGCTACCTGCGAGCAGTACTTC
NA	TRBV11-3	TRBJ2-3	NA	CASSWSERADTQYF	TGTGCCAGCAGCTGGAGCGAGCGGGCAGATACGCAGTATTTT
NA	TRBV29-1	TRBJ1-5	NA	CSGTSGPQHF	TGCAGCGGGACCTCTGGGCCCCAGCATTTT
NA	TRBV20-1	TRBJ2-5	NA	CSAPITGRKTQYF	TGCAGTGCCCCGATTACAGGGCGGAAGACCCAGTACTTC
many	TRBV27	TRBJ1-4	TRBD1	CASSLSPGLGQGEKLFF	TGTGCCAGCAGTTTATCGCCGGGACTCGGACAGGGTGAAAAACTGTTTTTT
NA	TRBV18	TRBJ2-1	NA	CASSPRESAGYEQFF	TGTGCCAGCTCACCGAGGGAGTCGGCGGGCTATGAGCAGTTCTTC
NA	TRBV29-1	TRBJ1-6	NA	CSVAPGEDSPLHF	TGCAGCGTTGCACCAGGGGAGGATTCACCCCTCCACTTT
NA	TRBV24-1	TRBJ1-1	NA	CATSDYRDSEAFF	TGTGCCACCAGTGATTACCGGGACTCCGAAGCTTTCTTT
many	TRBV12-3/TRBV12-4	TRBJ2-7	NA	CASSYSRPYEQYF	TGTGCCAGCAGTTACTCCCGGCCGTACGAGCAGTACTTC
many	TRBV21-1	TRBJ1-1	NA	CASSNKGGGTEAFF	TGTGCCAGCAGCAATAAGGGAGGTGGCACTGAAGCTTTCTTT
few	TRBV27	TRBJ1-5	NA	CASSSGSGSNQPQHF	TGTGCCAGCAGCTCAGGGTCGGGTAGCAATCAGCCCCAGCATTTT
few	TRBV29-1	TRBJ2-1	TRBD2	CSVEERRLAGSRNEQFF	TGCAGCGTTGAAGAACGTCGACTAGCGGGATCGCGTAATGAGCAGTTCTTC
many	TRBV4-1	TRBJ2-3	NA	CASSRASRLDADTQYF	TGCGCCAGCAGCCGCGCATCCAGACTAGATGCAGATACGCAGTATTTT
NA	TRBV28	TRBJ2-2	TRBD2	CASAQLTSGMNTGELFF	TGTGCCAGCGCCCAATTAACTAGCGGGATGAACACCGGGGAGCTGTTTTTT
few	TRBV5-1	TRBJ2-3	NA	CASSLGTSSTTDTQYF	TGCGCCAGCAGCTTGGGGACATCCTCCACCACAGATACGCAGTATTTT
many	TRBV23-1	TRBJ2-1	TRBD1	CASSQSPQGAQANNEQFF	TGCGCCAGCAGTCAATCGCCCCAGGGGGCGCAAGCGAACAATGAGCAGTTCTTC
NA	TRBV13	TRBJ2-7	NA	CASSLGNRYEQYF	TGTGCCAGCAGCTTAGGGAATCGGTACGAGCAGTACTTC
few	TRBV4-1	TRBJ2-2	TRBD1	CASSQIPGQGNTGELFF	TGCGCCAGCAGCCAGATTCCGGGACAGGGAAACACCGGGGAGCTGTTTTTT
NA	TRBV27	TRBJ1-6	NA	CASSSGSVYHNSPLHF	TGTGCCAGCAGTTCTGGGTCTGTTTACCATAATTCACCCCTCCACTTT
many	TRBV6-5	TRBJ1-1	NA	CASSRGAPENTEAFF	TGTGCCAGCAGTAGGGGGGCCCCAGAGAACACTGAAGCTTTCTTT
few	TRBV30	TRBJ2-3	NA	CAWIRDTDTQYF	TGTGCCTGGATCAGAGATACAGATACGCAGTATTTT
NA	TRBV18	TRBJ1-5	NA	CASSPTRAGQPQHF	TGTGCCAGCTCACCAACACGGGCCGGTCAGCCCCAGCATTTT
few	TRBV10-2	TRBJ1-3	NA	CASSATGDSGNTIYF	TGCGCCAGCAGTGCAACAGGCGACTCTGGAAACACCATATATTTT
few	TRBV12-3/TRBV12-4	TRBJ1-4	NA	CASTLAGGINEKLFF	TGTGCCAGCACCTTAGCGGGAGGCATTAATGAAAAACTGTTTTTT
many	TRBV27	TRBJ2-4	NA	CASRDLAKNIQYF	TGTGCCAGCAGGGACCTAGCCAAAAACATTCAGTACTTC
many	TRBV12-3/TRBV12-4	TRBJ1-5	NA	CASTPFGGHSNQPQHF	TGTGCCAGCACCCCATTTGGAGGACATAGCAATCAGCCCCAGCATTTT
few	TRBV3-1	TRBJ2-1	NA	CASSSFGGAYNEQFF	TGTGCCAGCAGTTCTTTCGGTGGGGCCTACAATGAGCAGTTCTTC
NA	TRBV7-2	TRBJ1-5	NA	CASSLVFDQPQHF	TGTGCCAGCAGCTTAGTTTTTGATCAGCCCCAGCATTTT
NA	TRBV12-3/TRBV12-4	TRBJ2-4	NA	CASTKDTANIQYF	TGTGCCAGCACCAAAGACACGGCGAACATTCAGTACTTC
NA	TRBV19	TRBJ2-6	NA	CASGTIPSSGANVLTF	TGTGCCAGTGGGACCATTCCGAGCTCTGGGGCCAACGTCCTGACTTTC
few	TRBV28	TRBJ2-1	NA	CASSASGGGANEQFF	TGTGCCAGCAGTGCAAGCGGTGGAGGGGCCAATGAGCAGTTCTTC
many	TRBV7-9	TRBJ2-2	NA	CASSLAGAQTGELFF	TGTGCCAGCAGCTTAGCGGGAGCACAGACCGGGGAGCTGTTTTTT